The 29 T cell receptor beta chains below come from one sample, sequenced in a study of blood T cells in healthy people across ages. A second about 6 to 11 cycle PCR used barcoded and J-beta primers. TCRdb reanalysed the 5' RACE reads using MiXCR and keeps one entry per CDR3 protein. The sample lists 660,000 or so distinct CDR3 sequences, under 65% occurring once. Specimen: blood. These receptors all stem from a man aged 55 to 70 in good health.

The CDR3 nucleotides read TGCGCCAGCAGCCTACAAACAACTAATGAAAAACTGTTTTTT. This translates into CASSLQTTNEKLFF. V gene TRBV5-1 combines with J gene TRBJ1-4, with D unresolved. The CDR3 extends over 14 amino acids. V was trimmed by 4 bases and J by 0 bases, leaving 7 bases between them. Germline CDR1 reads SGHRS; CDR2 reads YFSETQ.

This rearrangement joins TRBV20-1 to TRBJ2-4; TRBD1 is a possible D gene (6 bases). The DNA matches TRBJ2-5 better at its end, which makes the J call doubtful. CDR3 size: 14 residues. From germline, CDR1 is DFQATT and CDR2 SNEGSKA (reference sequence). The CDR3 sequence is CSASPAGQQETQYF. The DNA for the CDR3 is TGCAGTGCTAGCCCCGCCGGACAGCAAGAGACCCAGTACTTC.

This clonotype came up many times. The rearrangement joins TRBV3-1 to TRBJ1-2; 8 nucleotides match TRBD1. CDR1 LGHDT and CDR2 YNNKEL come from the germline V gene (reference sequence). CDR3 length: 13 amino acids. V lost 2 bases, J lost 4 bases, and 0 bases stayed unmatched. The CDR3 DNA is TGTGCCAGCAGCCAAACAGGGGGCTATGGCTACACCTTC. Translated, it gives CASSQTGGYGYTF.

This rearrangement joins TRBV7-9 to TRBJ1-2; D not resolved. The CDR3 is 15 residues long. Germline CDR1 and CDR2: SEHNR and FQNEAQ (reference sequence). The germline V and J ends were trimmed by 5 bases and 0 bases, with 13 bases remaining between them. CDR3 loop: CASSPAVIANYGYTF. Here the CDR3 DNA reads TGTGCCAGCAGCCCAGCGGTTATAGCTAACTATGGCTACACCTTC.

This clonotype was recorded a few times. This chain joins TRBV29-1 and TRBJ1-2, with no clear D. Trimming cost V 4 bases and J 8 bases, with 11 bases left between them. The CDR3 is made up of 11 amino acids. The V gene's germline CDR1 is SQVTM and CDR2 ANQGSEA. This CDR3 reads CSVGNRGGYTF. The CDR3, as DNA: TGCAGCGTTGGGAACAGAGGAGGCTACACCTTC.

Turning to this clonotype: A much larger clonotype is one base distant, so this may be a read error. This chain joins TRBV6-1 and TRBJ2-7; no clear D. Germline CDR1 and CDR2: MNHNS and SASEGT. This CDR3 comprises 13 residues. The V and J ends lost 8 bases and 1 base respectively, with 12 bases between them. The CDR3 DNA reads TGTGCCAGCGAGTCGACGGCTTCCTACGAGCAGTACTTC. The encoded protein is CASESTASYEQYF.

This clonotype has just one count. The rearrangement links TRBV7-2 to TRBJ2-7; 7 positions match TRBD1. The CDR3 loop spans 14 amino acids. The junction had 5 bases not matched to a gene; V was cut back by 5 bases and J by 1 base. Germline CDR1 and CDR2: SGHTA and FQGNSA. As DNA, the CDR3 is TGTGCCAGCAGCAAAGGACAGGAATCCTACGAGCAGTACTTC. Its protein product is CASSKGQESYEQYF.

The chain has TRBV20-1 and TRBJ2-5; weak D call: TRBD2 (6 bases). Germline assignment: CDR1 DFQATT and CDR2 SNEGSKA (reference sequence). CDR3 length: 11 amino acids. V lost 3 bases to trimming and J lost 11 bases, with 13 bases between them. CDR3 residues: CSASPRAGQYF. CDR3 nucleotide sequence: TGCAGTGCTAGCCCGCGGGCGGGACAGTACTTC.

The V call is TRBV20-1, the J call TRBJ2-2; D ambiguous. The CDR3 spans 14 residues. Germline-derived CDR1 and CDR2 are DFQATT and SNEGSKA (reference sequence). In DNA form, the CDR3 reads TGCAGCCTCCGCAAGGGATCGGGCACCGGGGAGCTGTTTTTT. Its translation is CSLRKGSGTGELFF.

The J gene is TRBJ1-5, the V gene TRBV9; D may be TRBD1 (5 bases). Germline V lookup: CDR1 SGDLS, CDR2 YYNGEE. This CDR3 is 15 amino acids long. V was shortened by 4 bases and J by 0 bases, with 11 bases between the two germline ends. CDR3: CASSQDMSSNQPQHF. The CDR3 DNA reads TGTGCCAGCAGCCAGGACATGTCTAGCAATCAGCCCCAGCATTTT.

The chain links TRBV18 to TRBJ2-2, with D unresolved. V lost 5 bases and J lost 0, with 7 bases in between. The CDR3 totals 14 residues. Per germline, CDR1 KGHSH and CDR2 LQKENI. For the CDR3, the DNA is TGTGCCAGCTCATCTGGGACGAACACCGGGGAGCTGTTTTTT. Translated: CASSSGTNTGELFF.

The chain links TRBV18 to TRBJ1-2, with 9 bases that match TRBD1. V lost 1 base and J lost 2; bases outside the gene matches: 5. Germline V gene data show CDR1 as KGHSH and CDR2 as LQKENI. This CDR3 is built from 16 residues. For the CDR3, the DNA is TGTGCCAGCTCACCACGGGGACAGGGAAGGAACTATGGCTACACCTTC. It encodes CASSPRGQGRNYGYTF.

The V call is TRBV20-1, the J call TRBJ2-3; tentatively, D is TRBD1 or TRBD2 (7 bases each). From germline, CDR1 is DFQATT and CDR2 SNEGSKA (reference sequence). This CDR3 region has 15 residues. V gave up 6 bases and J gave up 5 bases, with 21 bases separating them. In nucleotides, the CDR3 is TGCAGTGCCCGCATCGCAACAGGGGAGGGAGATACGCAGTATTTT. Translation: CSARIATGEGDTQYF.

J is TRBJ1-4 and V is TRBV29-1, with D perhaps matching TRBD1 (6 bases). V lost 6 bases and J lost 7, with 15 bases in between. CDR1 SQVTM and CDR2 ANQGSEA come from the germline V gene. The length of the CDR3 is 13 residues. DNA for the CDR3: TGCAGCGTCGGCCAGGGGCGTTCTGAAAAACTGTTTTTT. Protein product: CSVGQGRSEKLFF.

The V gene is TRBV20-1, the J gene TRBJ1-4; D is uncertain. CDR3 length: 14 amino acids. CDR1 is DFQATT and CDR2 is SNEGSKA in the germline V gene (reference sequence). V was trimmed by 1 base and J by 5 bases, leaving 11 bases between them. CDR3 in DNA: TGCAGTGCTAGAGGTGGACTAAGAAATGAAAAACTGTTTTTT. Translated, it gives CSARGGLRNEKLFF.

This clonotype was seen a handful of times. This chain uses TRBV4-1 with TRBJ2-1; 9 bases are a match to TRBD2. This CDR3 is built from 15 residues. Unmatched junction bases numbered 12, after V lost 4 bases and J lost 11 bases. The germline gives CDR1 MGHRA, CDR2 YSYEKL. The CDR3 sequence is CASSPGLAGTRKQFF. For the CDR3, the DNA is TGCGCCAGCAGCCCGGGACTAGCCGGTACAAGGAAGCAGTTCTTC.

CDR3 residues: CASSQDRTETQYF. CDR3 sequence (DNA): TGTGCCAGCAGCCAAGACAGAACTGAGACCCAGTACTTC. The chain links TRBV11-2 to TRBJ2-5; tentative D call: TRBD1 (5 bases). The CDR3 spans 13 residues. Germline CDR1 reads SGHAT; CDR2 reads FQNNGV. Trimming stripped 5 bases from V and 5 bases from J, with 12 bases between.

The chain combines TRBV29-1 with TRBJ2-3, with 8 bases aligning to TRBD2. Germline CDR1 SQVTM, CDR2 ANQGSEA. V was clipped by 2 bases and J by 4 bases; unmatched bases: 11. CDR3 size: 16 residues. CDR3 coding DNA: TGCAGCGTTGAACTCCCCCCTAGCGGGTTCGCAGATACGCAGTATTTT. Translated, it gives CSVELPPSGFADTQYF.

The chain recombines TRBV28 with TRBJ2-4, with TRBD1 matching 8 bases. The end of the DNA is better explained by TRBJ2-5, so the J call may be wrong. The CDR3 is made up of 14 amino acids. Germline-derived CDR1 and CDR2 are MDHEN and SYDVKM. This chain's CDR3 is CASSQTGGRGTQYF. CDR3 DNA: TGTGCCAGCAGTCAAACAGGGGGAAGGGGGACCCAGTACTTC.

The CDR3 DNA follows: TGTGCCAGCACCGGGGTTCGAGGTGGCTACACCTTC. Protein sequence: CASTGVRGGYTF. J is TRBJ1-2 and V is TRBV12-3 or TRBV12-4; D unclear. V lost 7 bases and J lost 7, with 13 bases in between. This CDR3 region has 12 residues.

Of note for this clonotype: A read error may account for a junction end that differs from germline. The rearrangement uses TRBV20-1 and TRBJ2-6; D may be TRBD1 (5 bases). The germline V gene encodes CDR1 DFQATT and CDR2 SNEGSKA (reference sequence). The CDR3 has 15 residues. The CDR3 DNA sequence: TGCAGTGCTAGACGCCAGGGCTCTGGGACCAACGTCCTGACTTTC. Protein sequence: CSARRQGSGTNVLTF.

This clonotype was counted a few times. The chain couples TRBV6-1 to TRBJ2-7; D might be TRBD1 (6 bases). This CDR3 spans 13 amino acids. Germline V CDR1 and CDR2: MNHNS, SASEGT. V was cut by 6 bases and J by 3 bases, with 12 bases left in between. Here the CDR3 DNA reads TGTGCCAGCAGGAAGGGACAAGTCTACGAGCAGTACTTC. Its translation: CASRKGQVYEQYF.

This clonotype was detected a few times. The V call is TRBV2, the J call TRBJ1-2; no firm D call. V shed 3 bases and J shed 8 bases, with 16 bases lying between them. CDR1 and CDR2 from the germline V gene are SNHLY and FYNNEI. This CDR3 has 14 amino acids. The CDR3: CASSEGLGGYGYTF. In DNA form, the CDR3 reads TGTGCCAGCAGTGAGGGGTTGGGAGGGTACGGCTACACCTTC. The variable domain in full, completed from reference TRBV2 and TRBJ1-2, reads EPEVTQTPSHQVTQMGQEVILRCVPISNHLYFYWYRQILGQKVEFLVSFYNNEISEKSEIFDDQFSVERPDGSNFTLKIRSTKLEDSAMYFCASSEGLGGYGYTFGSGTRLTVV.

This chain joins TRBV24-1 and TRBJ2-5; D is perhaps TRBD2 (6 bases). Deletions cut 3 bases from V and 3 bases from J, with 13 bases between. CDR3 size: 15 residues. Germline assignment: CDR1 KGHDR and CDR2 SFDVKD. For the CDR3, the DNA is TGTGCCACCAGTGATCGAACTAGCAAAGAAGAGACCCAGTACTTC. This gives the protein CATSDRTSKEETQYF.

This clonotype was seen only once. The V gene is TRBV1, the J gene TRBJ2-6; no DNA check was done on the table's D call, TRBD2. TRBV1 is marked as a pseudogene. The CDR3 totals 19 residues. CDR3 nucleotides: TGTGCCAGCAGCTCTGGGCTAGGTATTAATCCTTCTGGGGCCAACGTCCTGACTTTC. It translates to CASSSGLGINPSGANVLTF.

The chain recombines TRBV29-1 with TRBJ2-4, with D hard to call. Germline CDR1 reads SQVTM; CDR2 reads ANQGSEA. The CDR3 runs 13 residues. The V gene lost 1 base and the J gene lost 8 bases, with 12 bases spanning the gap. As DNA, the CDR3 is TGCAGCGTTGAAGTGGGGTTCCAAGACATTCAGTACTTC. Translation gives CSVEVGFQDIQYF. The full variable domain, with the rest looked up from reference TRBV29-1 and TRBJ2-4, is SAVISQKPSRDICQRGTSLTIQCQVDSQVTMMFWYRQQPGQSLTLIATANQGSEATYESGFVIDKFPISRPNLTFSTLTVSNMSPEDSSIYLCSVEVGFQDIQYFGAGTRLSVL.

For this clonotype: The junction departs from the called germline gene at one end, perhaps through a read error. The chain couples TRBV5-1 to TRBJ2-3, with D perhaps matching TRBD2 (5 bases). Looked up from germline, CDR1 is SGHRS and CDR2 is YFSETQ. This CDR3 is 13 amino acids long. The DNA for the CDR3 is TGCGCCAGCAGCTTCGAGGGCACAGATACGCGGTATTTT. Residues: CASSFEGTDTRYF.

The rearrangement uses TRBV6-4 and TRBJ1-2, with D unresolved. Looked up from germline, CDR1 is MRHNA and CDR2 is SNTAGT. Between the trimmed V and J ends, which lost 3 bases and 4 bases, there was a span of 15 bases. There are 15 residues in the CDR3. For the CDR3, the DNA is TGTGCCAGCAGTGAACAGTCAATTGGAGGCTATGGCTACACCTTC. This encodes CASSEQSIGGYGYTF.

The chain links TRBV7-2 to TRBJ2-7, with 7 bases lining up with TRBD1. The CDR3 is 14 amino acids. Per germline, CDR1 SGHTA and CDR2 FQGNSA. V lost 2 bases and J lost 7; bases outside the gene matches: 8. CDR3 sequence: CASSLPGGYGEQYF. CDR3 coding DNA: TGTGCCAGCAGCTTACCAGGGGGATATGGTGAGCAGTACTTC.